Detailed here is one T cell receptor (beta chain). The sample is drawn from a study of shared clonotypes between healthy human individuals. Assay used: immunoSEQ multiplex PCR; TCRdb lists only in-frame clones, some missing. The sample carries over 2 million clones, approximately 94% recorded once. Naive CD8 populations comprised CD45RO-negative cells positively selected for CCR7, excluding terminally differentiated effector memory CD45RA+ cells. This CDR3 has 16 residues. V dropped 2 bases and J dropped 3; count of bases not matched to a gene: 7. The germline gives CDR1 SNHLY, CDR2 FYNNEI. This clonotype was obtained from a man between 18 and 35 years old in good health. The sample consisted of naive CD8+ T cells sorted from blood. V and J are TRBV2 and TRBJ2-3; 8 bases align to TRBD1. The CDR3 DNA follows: TGTGCCAGCAGTGAAATAGGACAGGGTTTGACAGATACGCAGTATTTT. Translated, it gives CASSEIGQGLTDTQYF.